The rows below give T cell receptor beta chains drawn from one sample of a study of blood T cell repertoires in COVID-19. TCRdb keeps only in-frame clones here, not all; method: immunoSEQ multiplex PCR. This sample has about 270,000 clones; 65% to 90% occur once, and the top ten carry 9.1%. The sequenced material came from PBMCs or T cells enriched from blood (not recorded which). The receptors shown here come from a woman aged 45-59 years with acute COVID-19. CDR3s include the opening cysteine and the closing phenylalanine or tryptophan. A D gene is named only where the DNA matches it firmly. Clone sizes are given selectively: once, few, many, or a class where the clone is expanded.

j_call,clone_size,v_call,d_call,cdr3_aa,cdr3_nt
TRBJ1-5,once,TRBV18,-,CASSPDGGATQPQHF,TGTGCCAGCTCGCCAGACGGAGGGGCGACTCAGCCCCAGCATTTT
TRBJ1-6,-,TRBV27,TRBD1,CASSSDRGLRSPLHF,TGTGCCAGCAGTTCCGACAGGGGGCTGAGGTCACCCCTCCACTTT
TRBJ1-2,-,TRBV5-4,-,CASSLVNAGTHYGYTF,TGTGCCAGCAGCTTGGTCAACGCTGGGACTCACTATGGCTACACCTTC
TRBJ1-5,-,TRBV6-1,-,CASSEMAAISNQPQHF,TGTGCCAGCAGTGAAATGGCGGCCATTAGCAATCAGCCCCAGCATTTT
TRBJ1-2,-,TRBV7-2,-,CASSFDTNYGYTF,TGTGCCAGCAGCTTCGACACAAACTATGGCTACACCTTC
TRBJ2-7,-,TRBV18,TRBD2,CASSLTGLLAGANEQYF,TGTGCCAGCTCACTAACCGGTCTACTAGCGGGGGCTAACGAGCAGTACTTC
TRBJ1-6,-,TRBV6-6,-,CASSRRQNSPLHF,TGTGCCAGCAGCCGACGACAGAATTCACCCCTCCACTTT
TRBJ2-1,-,TRBV7-3,TRBD2,CASSFSGVRDEQFF,TGTGCCAGCAGCTTTAGCGGGGTAAGGGATGAGCAGTTCTTC
TRBJ2-5,-,TRBV5-6,TRBD1,CASSTGGQRETQYF,TGTGCCAGCAGCACAGGGGGACAGCGGGAGACCCAGTACTTC
TRBJ2-3,-,TRBV5-1,TRBD2,CASSYGRDTQYF,TGCGCCAGCAGCTACGGGAGGGATACGCAGTATTTT
TRBJ2-3,-,TRBV7-2,-,CASNLLRGGGADTQYF,TGTGCCAGCAACCTACTGAGGGGGGGCGGGGCAGATACGCAGTATTTT
TRBJ1-3,once,TRBV9,TRBD1,CASSVAGTGSSGNTIYF,TGTGCCAGCAGCGTAGCCGGGACAGGGAGCTCTGGAAACACCATATATTTT
TRBJ1-6,-,TRBV30,-,CAWTSGTLIYNSPLHF,TGTGCCTGGACATCCGGGACATTGATCTACAATTCACCCCTCCACTTT
TRBJ1-1,-,TRBV30,-,CAWSPGVLGTEAFF,TGTGCCTGGAGTCCGGGAGTCTTAGGCACTGAAGCTTTCTTT
TRBJ2-7,-,TRBV27,TRBD1,CASSTLDRGMREQYF,TGTGCCAGCAGTACCTTGGACAGGGGGATGCGCGAGCAGTACTTC
TRBJ1-4,-,TRBV5-4,-,CASSLEMPATNEKLFF,TGTGCCAGCAGCTTGGAGATGCCAGCAACTAATGAAAAACTGTTTTTT
TRBJ1-2,-,TRBV11-2,-,CASSPFQEADEGYTF,TGTGCCAGCAGCCCCTTTCAGGAGGCTGATGAAGGCTACACCTTC
TRBJ1-2,-,TRBV6-1,-,CASSERRNYGYTF,TGTGCCAGCAGTGAACGCAGAAACTATGGCTACACCTTC